Below, 21 T cell receptor beta chains from the same sample are listed, as sequenced in a study of control samples from healthy donors and cancer patients (dated by TCRdb to about 2020). Library preparation employed the immunoSEQ multiplex PCR assay. Not all clones reach the TCRdb copy of this immuneACCESS table, which keeps in-frame sequences only. Checked studies attribute under half of the gap to unresolved V genes and leave the rest unexplained. This sample lists approximately 210,000 clones; about 90% were detected once. Over 1.5% of the sample lies in the top ten. Material for sequencing was blood. The receptors were gathered from a man in his thirties or forties in good health.

The V call is TRBV9, the J call TRBJ2-1, with 8 bases matching TRBD2. Per germline, CDR1 SGDLS and CDR2 YYNGEE. V gave up 0 bases and J gave up 4 bases; unmatched junction bases: 6. CDR3 length equals 16 residues. CDR3 in amino acids: CASSVGWAGGYNEQFF. CDR3 nucleotide sequence: TGTGCCAGCAGCGTAGGCTGGGCGGGGGGTTACAATGAGCAGTTCTTC.

The chain joins TRBV2 to TRBJ1-1; D gene ambiguous. Trimming removed 6 bases at V and 6 bases at J, with 8 bases between. The CDR3 spans 11 residues. CDR1 is SNHLY and CDR2 is FYNNEI in the germline V gene. For the CDR3, the DNA is TGTGCCAGCAGCCCAAGGTCTGAAGCTTTCTTT. Encoded protein: CASSPRSEAFF.

CDR3 bases: TGTGCCAGCAGCCGCACACAGGGGGCCACTGAAGCTTTCTTT. Protein sequence: CASSRTQGATEAFF. V usage is TRBV7-9 and J usage is TRBJ1-1; 9 nucleotides line up with TRBD1. CDR1 is SEHNR, CDR2 FQNEAQ, per germline (reference sequence). CDR3 length: 14 amino acids. Losses at the gene ends were 5 bases for V and 4 bases for J; bases not matched to a gene: 5.

This chain links TRBV6-1 with TRBJ1-3; tentative D call: TRBD1 (6 bases). The CDR3 runs 16 residues. Germline CDR1 MNHNS, CDR2 SASEGT. The ends were cut back, 2 bases at V and 7 bases at J, with 18 bases in the middle. CDR3: CASSESITGKGNTIYF. CDR3 nucleotides: TGTGCCAGCAGTGAATCCATTACAGGGAAGGGCAACACCATATATTTT.

V and J are TRBV9 and TRBJ2-3, with D hard to call. Germline V CDR1 and CDR2: SGDLS, YYNGEE. The length of the CDR3 is 13 residues. V shed 4 bases and J shed 4 bases, with 10 bases lying between them. The CDR3 DNA sequence: TGTGCCAGCAGCTTCCTCTCGGCAGATACGCAGTATTTT. This codes for CASSFLSADTQYF.

As to this clone: Other nucleotide sequences in the sample specify the same CDR3. V gene TRBV6-5 combines with J gene TRBJ1-1; D uncertain. The CDR3 has 13 residues. V lost 2 bases and J lost 4, with 8 bases in between. CDR1 and CDR2 (germline): MNHEY, SVGAGI. The CDR3 reads CASSYGRATEAFF. The CDR3 bases are TGTGCCAGCAGTTACGGGCGGGCCACTGAAGCTTTCTTT.

This clone has a single count. CDR3: CASNLEQSNEKLFF. CDR3 DNA: TGTGCCAGCAACCTAGAACAGTCTAATGAAAAACTGTTTTTT. The rearrangement links TRBV2 to TRBJ1-4; D unclear. CDR3 length equals 14 residues. Trimming left V 7 bases short and J 3 bases short, with 12 bases between. The V gene's germline CDR1 is SNHLY and CDR2 FYNNEI.

V usage is TRBV18 and J usage is TRBJ1-1; D not certain. Per the germline V gene, CDR1 is KGHSH and CDR2 is LQKENI. There are 11 residues in the CDR3. Trimming removed 6 bases from V and 1 base from J, with 3 bases in between. CDR3: CASSENTEAFF. The DNA of the CDR3 is TGTGCCAGCTCGGAGAACACTGAAGCTTTCTTT.

The chain joins TRBV6-5 to TRBJ2-3, with TRBD1 matching 7 bases. V was clipped by 7 bases and J by 0 bases; unmatched bases: 4. CDR1 is MNHEY, CDR2 SVGAGI, per germline. The CDR3 runs to 14 residues. The CDR3 region is CASKRTGSTDTQYF. CDR3 sequence (DNA): TGTGCCAGCAAAAGGACAGGAAGCACAGATACGCAGTATTTT.

The chain couples TRBV12-3 or TRBV12-4 to TRBJ1-4; unclear D gene. The CDR3 spans 13 residues. V gave up 7 bases and J gave up 7 bases, with 13 bases separating them. CDR3 residues: CASTSQPTEKLFF. The CDR3 DNA is TGTGCCAGCACGTCGCAGCCAACTGAAAAACTGTTTTTT.

J is TRBJ2-2 and V is TRBV3-1 (or the pseudogene TRBV3-2); D could derive from TRBD1 or TRBD2 (5 bases each). From germline, CDR1 is LGHDT and CDR2 YNNKEL (reference sequence). The CDR3 extends over 18 amino acids. Between the trimmed V and J ends, which lost 0 bases and 1 base, there was a span of 15 bases. CDR3 DNA sequence: TGTGCCAGCAGCCAAGAGGGGTACGGGACCGGGAACACCGGGGAGCTGTTTTTT. Translation: CASSQEGYGTGNTGELFF.

CDR3 nucleotide sequence: TGTGCCAGCAGTTTACTAAGGGGACATCAGCCCCAGCATTTT. This codes for CASSLLRGHQPQHF. The gene calls are TRBV27 and TRBJ1-5; D may be TRBD1 (5 bases). The germline gives CDR1 MNHEY, CDR2 SMNVEV (reference sequence). The ends were cut back, 2 bases at V and 5 bases at J, with 10 bases in the middle. This CDR3 comprises 14 residues.

The chain recombines TRBV5-1 with TRBJ2-2; D possibly matches TRBD1 or TRBD2 (6 bases each). Per the germline V gene, CDR1 is SGHRS and CDR2 is YFSETQ. The ends were cut back, 2 bases at V and 4 bases at J, with 9 bases in the middle. The CDR3 length is 14 residues. CDR3 DNA: TGCGCCAGCAGCTTAGGGGGGTTCACCGGGGAGCTGTTTTTT. This encodes CASSLGGFTGELFF.

This clone was detected only once. The chain carries TRBV5-7 and TRBJ1-4; possible D gene TRBD1, 6 bases. TRBV5-7 is an open reading frame whose function is uncertain. The CDR3 is made up of 16 amino acids. V dropped 3 bases and J dropped 2 bases, with 14 bases sitting between them. Written as DNA, the CDR3 is TGTGCCAGCAGCTCGGCAGGGGATAGGACTAATGAAAAACTGTTTTTT. Amino acids: CASSSAGDRTNEKLFF.

The chain links TRBV5-1 to TRBJ1-4, with D perhaps matching TRBD1 (6 bases). Trimming removed 4 bases at V and 4 bases at J, with 14 bases between. The CDR3 contains 15 residues. CDR1 and CDR2 from the germline V gene are SGHRS and YFSETQ. CDR3 region: CASSTGTPVNEKLFF. CDR3 nucleotide sequence: TGCGCCAGCAGCACCGGGACACCCGTTAATGAAAAACTGTTTTTT.

This clone was counted between two and nine times. Other DNA sequences in the same sample also yield this CDR3. V is TRBV7-9 and J is TRBJ1-3; D is ambiguous. The CDR3 sequence is 12 residues long. Per the germline V gene, CDR1 is SEHNR and CDR2 is FQNEAQ (reference sequence). Trimming took off 5 bases at V and 4 bases at J, with 6 bases between the two ends. CDR3 amino acids: CASSVQGNTIYF. The CDR3 region has the DNA TGTGCCAGCAGCGTACAGGGAAACACCATATATTTT.

The chain has TRBV27 and TRBJ2-7; D not certain. The CDR3 totals 13 residues. Germline lookup yields CDR1 MNHEY and CDR2 SMNVEV (reference sequence). Trimming took 2 bases from V and 3 from J, leaving 8 bases between them. CDR3 residues: CASSLMKYYEQYF. CDR3 nucleotide sequence: TGTGCCAGCAGTTTAATGAAGTACTACGAGCAGTACTTC.

The rearrangement joins TRBV7-9 to TRBJ1-1, with D perhaps TRBD1 (5 bases). Germline-derived CDR1 and CDR2 are SEHNR and FQNEAQ (reference sequence). The CDR3 runs to 14 residues. The V end lost 3 bases, the J end lost 4 bases, and 12 bases lay between the germline ends. The CDR3 region has the DNA TGTGCCAGCAGCTTCCAGGGTTTTACCACTGAAGCTTTCTTT. Translating it yields CASSFQGFTTEAFF.

The chain joins TRBV7-9 to TRBJ1-1; D might be TRBD1 (6 bases). Germline CDR1 is SEHNR and CDR2 is FQNEAQ (reference sequence). The CDR3 has 15 amino acids. The V end lost 5 bases, the J end lost 4 bases, and 17 bases lay between the germline ends. Here the CDR3 DNA reads TGTGCCAGCAGCCTAGGGGGGCAGGGGATCACTGAAGCTTTCTTT. Its translation: CASSLGGQGITEAFF. Combining the CDR3 with reference TRBV7-9 and TRBJ1-1 gives the whole variable domain DTGVSQNPRHKITKRGQNVTFRCDPISEHNRLYWYRQTLGQGPEFLTYFQNEAQLEKSRLLSDRFSAERPKGSFSTLEIQRTEQGDSAMYLCASSLGGQGITEAFFGQGTRLTVV.

The rearrangement links TRBV7-3 to TRBJ2-1; 8 nucleotides match TRBD1. The CDR3 runs to 13 residues. V shed 5 bases, J shed 9 bases, and the junction held 6 bases outside the gene matches. CDR1 is SGHTA and CDR2 is FQGTGA in the germline V gene. The CDR3 reads CASSIGQGLEQFF. CDR3 bases: TGTGCCAGCAGCATCGGACAGGGCCTTGAGCAGTTCTTC. The full variable domain, with the rest looked up from reference TRBV7-3 and TRBJ2-1, is GAGVSQTPSNKVTEKGKYVELRCDPISGHTALYWYRQSLGQGPEFLIYFQGTGAADDSGLPNDRFFAVRPEGSVSTLKIQRTERGDSAVYLCASSIGQGLEQFFGPGTRLTVL.

J is TRBJ1-1 and V is TRBV6-5; a weak D match, TRBD1 (5 bases). The CDR3 runs 16 residues. Trimming removed 0 bases from V and 2 bases from J, with 13 bases in between. From germline, CDR1 is MNHEY and CDR2 SVGAGI. The CDR3 loop is CASSYSPQGLNTEAFF. As DNA, the CDR3 is TGTGCCAGCAGTTACTCGCCGCAGGGACTAAACACTGAAGCTTTCTTT.